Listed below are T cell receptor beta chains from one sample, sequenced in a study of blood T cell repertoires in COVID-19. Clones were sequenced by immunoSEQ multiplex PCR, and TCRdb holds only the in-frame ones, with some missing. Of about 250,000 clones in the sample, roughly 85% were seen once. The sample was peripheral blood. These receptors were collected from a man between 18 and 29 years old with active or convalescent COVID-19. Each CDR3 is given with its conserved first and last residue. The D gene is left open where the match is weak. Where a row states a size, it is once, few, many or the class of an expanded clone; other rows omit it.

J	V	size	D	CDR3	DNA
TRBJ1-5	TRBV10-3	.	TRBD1	CATTDRSNQPQHF	TGTGCCACCACGGACAGGAGCAATCAGCCCCAGCATTTT
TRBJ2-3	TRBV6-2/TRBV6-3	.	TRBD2	CASSYSLEAGEDTQYF	TGTGCCAGCAGTTACTCCTTGGAAGCGGGAGAAGATACGCAGTATTTT
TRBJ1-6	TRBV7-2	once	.	CASSLAQSGTVNSPLHF	TGTGCCAGCAGCTTAGCACAGAGCGGGACGGTTAATTCACCCCTCCACTTT
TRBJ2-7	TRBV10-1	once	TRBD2	CANSQREAYEQYF	TGCGCCAACTCGCAGCGGGAGGCCTACGAGCAGTACTTC
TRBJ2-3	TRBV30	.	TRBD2	CAWSRGIGGGAGDTQYF	TGTGCCTGGAGCCGTGGGATTGGCGGGGGGGCAGGAGATACGCAGTATTTT
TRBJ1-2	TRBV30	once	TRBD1	CAWSWAGGSSGYTF	TGTGCCTGGAGTTGGGCAGGGGGAAGTAGTGGCTACACCTTC
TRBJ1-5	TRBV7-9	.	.	CASSRLSHQPQHF	TGTGCCAGCAGCCGCCTTAGCCATCAGCCCCAGCATTTT
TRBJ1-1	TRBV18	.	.	CASSVQVNTEAFF	TGTGCCAGCTCAGTACAGGTGAACACTGAAGCTTTCTTT
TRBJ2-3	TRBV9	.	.	CASRAAGGTRDTQYF	TGTGCCAGCAGGGCAGCGGGCGGGACCCGGGATACGCAGTATTTT
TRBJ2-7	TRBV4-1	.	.	CASSQEDGLVEQYF	TGCGCCAGCAGCCAAGAAGATGGACTGGTGGAGCAGTACTTC
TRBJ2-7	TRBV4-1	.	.	CASSQEEAGEQYF	TGCGCCAGCAGCCAAGAAGAGGCGGGGGAGCAGTACTTC
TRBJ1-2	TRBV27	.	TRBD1	CASSPRRGTVYGYTF	TGTGCCAGCAGTCCCCGAAGGGGGACAGTCTATGGCTACACCTTC
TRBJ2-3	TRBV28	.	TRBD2	CASSPTLPGGTSGGDTQYF	TGTGCCAGCAGCCCCACTCTCCCCGGGGGGACTAGCGGGGGAGATACGCAGTATTTT
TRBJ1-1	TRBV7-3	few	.	CASSSSTPSDTEAFF	TGTGCCAGCAGCTCCTCGACGCCTAGTGACACTGAAGCTTTCTTT
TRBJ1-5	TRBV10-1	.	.	CASIRVQSQQQGNQPQHF	TGCGCCAGCATAAGGGTTCAGTCCCAGCAACAGGGAAATCAGCCCCAGCATTTT
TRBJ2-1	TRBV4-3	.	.	CASSQEYRAYNEQFF	TGCGCCAGCAGCCAAGAATACAGGGCGTACAATGAGCAGTTCTTC
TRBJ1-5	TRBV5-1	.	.	CASSFEGTSNQPQHF	TGCGCCAGCAGCTTCGAGGGAACTAGCAATCAGCCCCAGCATTTT
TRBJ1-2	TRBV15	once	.	CATSRSYTTNYGYTF	TGTGCCACCAGCAGATCTTACACCACTAACTATGGCTACACCTTC
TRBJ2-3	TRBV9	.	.	CASSGAAQSHTDTQYF	TGTGCCAGCAGCGGGGCCGCCCAGTCCCACACAGATACGCAGTATTTT
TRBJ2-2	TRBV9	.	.	CASSVFGLGPGELFF	TGTGCCAGCAGCGTATTTGGACTCGGCCCCGGGGAGCTGTTTTTT
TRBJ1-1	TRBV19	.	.	CASNRQNMNTEAFF	TGTGCCAGTAACCGACAAAACATGAACACTGAAGCTTTCTTT
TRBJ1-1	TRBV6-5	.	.	CASKVRLGSTEAFF	TGTGCCAGCAAGGTACGTTTAGGGAGCACTGAAGCTTTCTTT
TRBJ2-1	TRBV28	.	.	CASRLSRGRRWNEQFF	TGTGCCAGCAGATTGTCCCGGGGAAGGAGATGGAATGAGCAGTTCTTC
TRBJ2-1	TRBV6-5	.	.	CASSYLGRNEQFF	TGTGCCAGCAGTTACCTAGGGAGGAATGAGCAGTTCTTC
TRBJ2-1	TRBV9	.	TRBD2	CASSLAGDSYNEQFF	TGTGCCAGCAGTCTAGCGGGGGACTCCTACAATGAGCAGTTCTTC
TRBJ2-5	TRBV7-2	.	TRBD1	CASSRQGVRETQYF	TGTGCCAGCAGTAGACAGGGGGTGCGAGAGACCCAGTACTTC
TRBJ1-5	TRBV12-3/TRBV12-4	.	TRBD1	CASSQGASQPQHF	TGTGCCAGCAGTCAGGGGGCGAGTCAGCCCCAGCATTTT
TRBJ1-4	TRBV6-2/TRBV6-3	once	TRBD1	CASSSGQGRAEKLFF	TGTGCCAGCAGTTCCGGACAGGGGCGGGCTGAAAAACTGTTTTTT
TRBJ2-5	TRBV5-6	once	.	CASSPGSIGETQYF	TGTGCCAGCAGCCCGGGAAGTATTGGGGAGACCCAGTACTTC
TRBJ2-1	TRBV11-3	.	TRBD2	CASSPIAGGPLNEQFF	TGTGCCAGCAGCCCCATAGCGGGAGGGCCTCTGAATGAGCAGTTCTTC
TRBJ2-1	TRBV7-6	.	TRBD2	CASSLVPRGAIYNEQFF	TGTGCCAGCAGCTTAGTTCCGCGGGGGGCCATTTACAATGAGCAGTTCTTC